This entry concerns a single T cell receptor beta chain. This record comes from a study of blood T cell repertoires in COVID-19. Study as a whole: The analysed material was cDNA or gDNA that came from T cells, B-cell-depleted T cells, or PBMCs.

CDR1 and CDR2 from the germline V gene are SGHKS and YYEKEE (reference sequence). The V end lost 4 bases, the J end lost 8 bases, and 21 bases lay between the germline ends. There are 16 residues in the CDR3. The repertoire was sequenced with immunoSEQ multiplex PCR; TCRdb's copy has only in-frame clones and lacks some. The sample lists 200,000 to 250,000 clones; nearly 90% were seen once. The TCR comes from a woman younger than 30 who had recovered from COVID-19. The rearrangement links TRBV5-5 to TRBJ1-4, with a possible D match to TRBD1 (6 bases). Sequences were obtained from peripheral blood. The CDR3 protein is CASSPPFGTTDEKLFF. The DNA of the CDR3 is TGTGCCAGCAGCCCACCGTTCGGGACAACAGACGAAAAACTGTTTTTT.